The following is a T cell receptor beta chain sequence with its context. Antigen: not known. This sample was included in a study of Graves' ophthalmopathy and Graves' hyperthyroidism. Other autoimmune diseases, uncontrolled infections, pregnancy or lactation ruled patients out of participation. General study points: A 13-signature model separated ophthalmopathy from stable hyperthyroidism, reaching around 89% sensitivity and roughly 84% specificity cross-validated. For predicting ophthalmopathy progression, the model had around 64% sensitivity and under 85% specificity.

Trimming removed 4 bases from V and 5 bases from J, with 8 bases in between. CDR3 length: 11 amino acids. Germline V gene lookup returns CDR1 DFQATT and CDR2 SNEGSKA (reference sequence). CDR3 regions of TCR beta were amplified from RNA transcripts. The first-round RT-PCR employed HTBI primers together with the Qiagen OneStep RT-PCR kit. A multiplex PCR was then performed as the second round. MiXCR, run by TCRdb on the multiplex PCR reads, gives a single entry per CDR3 protein. The sample includes hundreds of thousands of distinct CDR3 sequences, 35% to 50% of them seen just once. Sequenced material: peripheral blood. The source of this sequence is an adult man with Graves' ophthalmopathy. The chain combines TRBV20-1 with TRBJ2-5; maybe TRBD2 (5 bases). The chain's CDR3 is CSATRGETQYF. CDR3 DNA: TGCAGTGCTACCCGCGGGGAGACCCAGTACTTC.